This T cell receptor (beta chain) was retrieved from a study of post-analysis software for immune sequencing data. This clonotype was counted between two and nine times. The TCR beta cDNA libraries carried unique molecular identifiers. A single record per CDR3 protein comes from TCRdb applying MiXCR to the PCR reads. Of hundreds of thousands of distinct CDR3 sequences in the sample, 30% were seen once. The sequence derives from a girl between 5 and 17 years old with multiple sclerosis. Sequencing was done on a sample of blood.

The CDR3 sequence is CASSPGTGPGNTEAFF. The CDR3 bases are TGCGCCAGCAGCCCTGGGACAGGGCCTGGGAACACTGAAGCTTTCTTT. J is TRBJ1-1 and V is TRBV5-1, with 9 bases identical to TRBD1. The CDR3 sequence is 16 residues long. Germline V gene lookup returns CDR1 SGHRS and CDR2 YFSETQ. J gave up 1 base and V 4 bases, and 8 bases lay outside the gene matches.